The clone carrying this T cell receptor beta chain was detected only a few times. The antigen is undetermined. Generation of TCR cDNA used 5'RACE template switching (which added a universal primer site and UMIs). TCRdb fed the 5' RACE reads into MiXCR, producing one record per CDR3 protein. Of approximately 450,000 distinct CDR3 sequences listed, over 15% are singletons. This sample was taken from a study of T cells after yellow fever vaccination. Study-level information: SMART-Seq v4 Ultra Low Input handled preparation of low-cell-number fractions.

The CDR3 runs 14 residues. With V trimmed by 4 bases and J by 5 bases, 6 bases remained unmatched. Whole-study results and caveats: Post-booster reappearance was seen for most primary-vaccination clones (nearly 97% CD4, 75% to 90% CD8). Any FACS-sorted repertoire could hold abundant clonotypes that contaminate it from the bulk population.

The rearrangement links TRBV12-3 or TRBV12-4 to TRBJ2-5; TRBD2 matches 8 bases. The TCR was taken from a man between 18 and 35 years old who received the YFV17D yellow fever vaccine. The material was PBMCs, obtained before the yellow fever booster vaccination. CDR3 in amino acids: CASSSGGVWETQYF. As DNA, the CDR3 is TGTGCCAGCAGTTCGGGAGGGGTTTGGGAGACCCAGTACTTC.